This TCR beta chain was observed in a study of blood T cells in healthy people across ages. General study findings and limits: Investigators viewed diversity estimates from one million T cells as underestimates, the study reported.

CDR1 DFQATT and CDR2 SNEGSKA come from the germline V gene (reference sequence). V was pared by 4 bases and J by 4 bases, with 4 bases between. The CDR3 is 10 residues long. As to this clonotype: Its antigen remains unidentified.

For the second PCR, which ran for about 7 to 11 cycles, a sample-barcoded 5' primer and a J-beta primer mix were used. A single record per CDR3 protein comes from TCRdb applying MiXCR to the 5' RACE reads. The table lists over 500,000 distinct CDR3 sequences, 27% of them singletons. Separately, the same data were catalogued under a study of T cells of mothers and their children. According to that study: Samples were provided by three healthy Caucasian mothers and their six children.

The material sequenced was blood. The receptor's source is a boy aged 2 to 10 in good health. The V call is TRBV20-1, the J call TRBJ2-5; D not resolved. CDR3: CSAISETQYF. CDR3 coding DNA: TGCAGTGCTATATCAGAGACCCAGTACTTC.